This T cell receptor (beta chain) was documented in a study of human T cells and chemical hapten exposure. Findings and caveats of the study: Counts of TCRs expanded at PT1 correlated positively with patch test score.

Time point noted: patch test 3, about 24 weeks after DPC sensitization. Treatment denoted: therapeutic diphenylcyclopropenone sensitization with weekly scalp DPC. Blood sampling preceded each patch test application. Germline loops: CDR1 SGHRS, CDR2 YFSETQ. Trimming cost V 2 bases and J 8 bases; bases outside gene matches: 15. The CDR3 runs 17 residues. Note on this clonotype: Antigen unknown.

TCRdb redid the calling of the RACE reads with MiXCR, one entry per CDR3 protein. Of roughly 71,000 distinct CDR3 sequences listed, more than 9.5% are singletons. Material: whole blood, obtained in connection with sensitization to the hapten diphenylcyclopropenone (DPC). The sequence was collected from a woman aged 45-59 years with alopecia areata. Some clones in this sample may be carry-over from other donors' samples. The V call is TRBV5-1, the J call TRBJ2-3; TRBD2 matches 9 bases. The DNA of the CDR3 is TGCGCCAGCAGCTTTCTTCCGACTAGCGGTCGCAATGGTACGCAGTATTTT. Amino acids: CASSFLPTSGRNGTQYF.